This TCR beta chain originates from a study of blood T cell repertoires in COVID-19 (dated by TCRdb to 2018 to 2021). Concerning the study at large: Samples from collaborators originated in the United States, Italy and Spain and spanned both the acute and convalescent phases of COVID-19. Samples were obtained from the ongoing ImmuneRACE study (first 160 participants) and from 1,254 subjects provided by 6 global collaborators. A freely available public database, intended as a resource for researchers studying the immune response to SARS-CoV-2, is where the repertoires were released. Where HLA class I and class II types were available, the types were taken from metadata supplied by the sample provider, not from assay-based typing. Deeply sampled blood TCRbeta repertoires from subjects exposed to, actively infected with, or recovered from COVID-19 were included in the dataset. Sample metadata almost always included a de-identified subject ID, COVID-19 status, age in years and sex. The prospective study material was composed of cDNA or gDNA derived from T cells, B-cell-depleted T cells, or PBMCs.

Study-level results and caveats: The amount of clinical and demographic metadata varied by source and participant and was provided uncurated.

Comment on this clone: The antigen this receptor binds is unknown. No per-base quality is available; no much larger clone lies one base away.

TCRbeta CDR3 regions were amplified from genomic DNA by means of the immunoSEQ Assay, a bias-controlled multiplex PCR. As for the authors' bioinformatics: The number of nucleated cells in each sample was estimated by amplification of reference gene primers within the assay. To quantify the absolute abundance of each unique TCRbeta CDR3 rearrangement, sequence reads were collapsed and filtered. Productive Simpson clonality was computed per sample as the square root of Simpson's diversity index over productive rearrangements. TCRdb took this table from immuneACCESS and kept in-frame rearrangements with V and J called. Such tables lack part of the clones; where checked against another copy, unresolved V genes explain under half of the gap, and the rest is unexplained. The V and J calls and clone size come from that table; D and trimming were worked out from the DNA. The sample table lists over 120,000 clones, 80% to 85% of them with a count of one. The ten largest clonotypes hold 3% to 4.5% of the sample.

Reading from cysteine to phenylalanine, the CDR3 counts 17 amino acids. Solely the CDR3 DNA is kept, with 51 bases framed from the first base. Germline trimming: 3 bases from V, 5 bases from J; junction bases outside gene matches: 15. Looking up the germline V gene yields CDR1 MDHEN and CDR2 SYDVKM. Collaborating institutions collected whole blood in K2EDTA tubes following their own protocols. For TCRbeta analysis, collaborators shipped samples in one of three forms: frozen whole blood, isolated PBMCs, or DNA extracted from either of those sample types. The sequenced material came from peripheral blood. The V and J genes are TRBV28 and TRBJ1-1; TRBD1 aligns with 7 central bases. The clonotype originates from a woman aged 55-69 years with acute or convalescent COVID-19. The CDR3 in this case is CASSFKFRLVQGTEAFF. The base sequence is TGTGCCAGCAGTTTTAAGTTTCGATTGGTACAGGGGACTGAAGCTTTCTTT.